This T cell receptor beta chain is drawn from a study of CD4 T cells in relation to SARS-CoV-2 and coronaviruses. Sequenced by immunoSEQ multiplex PCR; TCRdb stores in-frame clones only, minus some. Of under 30,000 clones in the sample, roughly four fifths were seen once. The CDR3 totals 15 residues. The germline V gene has CDR1 LGHNA and CDR2 YSLEER. V was clipped by 0 bases and J by 6 bases; unmatched bases: 7. Unexposed donor CD4+ T cells date from about 2010-2019, before the COVID-19 pandemic. After about 10 days of culture, CD4+ T cells were isolated. Remarks on this clone: Its antigen is currently unknown.

The source of this sequence is a human donor in good health. The V gene is TRBV4-3, the J gene TRBJ2-7, with 8 bases aligning to TRBD1. The material sequenced was CD4+ T cells from PBMCs, cultured in vitro. The CDR3 DNA reads as TGCGCCAGCAGCCAAGATTACAGGGGGTTAGCCGAGCAGTACTTC. Its translation: CASSQDYRGLAEQYF.